This T cell receptor beta chain was sequenced for a study of cytomegalovirus exposure and HLA in healthy donors. Study information: The platform used for the 95 to 150 validation repertoires matched that of the roughly 720 first-cohort repertoires, a later analysis reported.

CDR3 length equals 14 residues. Trimming took 3 bases from V and 4 from J; bases not matched to a gene: 6. Germline CDR1 MNHEY, CDR2 SVGAGI. TCRdb's copy holds only in-frame clones and misses some; the assay was immunoSEQ multiplex PCR. The data show 90,000 to 140,000 clones, 86% seen once. Sequenced material: PBMCs. The clonotype originates from a young woman in good health and CMV-seropositive. The chain uses TRBV6-5 and TRBJ2-7; the match to TRBD1 covers 7 bases. CDR3 in amino acids: CASSYQGEFYEQYF. The CDR3 coding sequence is TGTGCCAGCAGTTATCAGGGGGAGTTTTACGAGCAGTACTTC.